The subject of this entry is one T cell receptor beta chain. The junction departs from germline at one end; a sequencing error may be responsible. A modified ARM-PCR protocol with three rounds of nested PCR amplified TCRbeta. TCRdb independently ran MiXCR on the multiplex PCR reads; one entry per CDR3 protein. In the table there are fewer than 80,000 distinct CDR3 sequences, roughly 70% of which are singletons. The data are from a study of tumor and adjacent non-tumor tissue in lung cancer. No cell sorting was done before RNA was extracted from the tissue. There are 16 residues in the CDR3. Germline loops: CDR1 LNHDA, CDR2 SQIVND (reference sequence).

The source is a woman in her 70s with non-small cell lung cancer. Sequenced material: lung tumor tissue. This sequence joins TRBV19 and TRBJ2-1; 14 nucleotides align to TRBD2. Written as DNA, the CDR3 is TGTGCCCGTAGTGGATGGACTAGCGGGAGGAGAAATGAGCAGTTCTTC. Translated: CARSGWTSGRRNEQFF.